Following are 20 T cell receptor beta chains from one sample sequenced in a study of T cells in Graves' hyperthyroidism and ophthalmopathy. Amplified TCR beta CDR3 regions came from RNA transcripts. TCR CDR3 regions were first amplified by RT-PCR with HTBI primers. TCRdb independently ran MiXCR on the multiplex PCR reads; one entry per CDR3 protein. The sample has roughly 700,000 distinct CDR3 sequences, roughly 32% seen once. Specimen: blood. These receptors were obtained from a woman between 40 and 55 years old with Graves' hyperthyroidism.

The rearrangement joins TRBV7-9 to TRBJ1-5; D is unresolved. Germline loops: CDR1 SEHNR, CDR2 FQNEAQ (reference sequence). The CDR3 contains 14 residues. The CDR3 protein is CAPGLGLGTQPQHF. As DNA, the CDR3 is TGTGCTCCAGGACTGGGTTTGGGCACTCAGCCCCAGCATTTT.

This clonotype showed up many times. The chain combines TRBV12-3 or TRBV12-4 with TRBJ1-3; D uncertain. V was cut by 2 bases and J by 3 bases, with 11 bases left in between. This CDR3 spans 15 amino acids. The CDR3 DNA reads TGTGCCAGCAGTTTATGGGGAGTTGGTGGAAACACCATATATTTT. This translates into CASSLWGVGGNTIYF.

CDR3 sequence reads: CASSLGGGISGDKGRTF. CDR3 bases: TGTGCCAGCAGCTTGGGGGGCGGCATCTCTGGAGACAAAGGTCGCACCTTC. The J gene is TRBJ1-2, the V gene TRBV5-4, with a tentative D call TRBD1 (5 bases). Deletions cut 0 bases from V and 13 bases from J, with 28 bases between. This CDR3 has 17 residues. Germline CDR1 and CDR2: SGHNT and YYREEE (reference sequence).

V gene TRBV6-1 combines with J gene TRBJ1-3; no clear D. CDR1 and CDR2 from the germline V gene are MNHNS and SASEGT. V lost 7 bases and J lost 1, with 17 bases in between. The CDR3 has 16 amino acids. The CDR3 DNA reads TGTGCCAGCACCCCACGGCAGTCGCCGTCTGGAAACACCATATATTTT. This gives the protein CASTPRQSPSGNTIYF.

As regards this clonotype: This clone may be a read error of a much larger clone one base away. The chain employs TRBV10-3 and TRBJ1-2, with a possible D match to TRBD1 (5 bases). Germline V CDR1 and CDR2: ENHRY, SYGVKD. The CDR3 is made up of 13 amino acids. CDR3 nucleotides: TGTGCCAGTAGGGACGGGCATAACTATGGCTACGCCTTC. This sequence encodes CASRDGHNYGYAF.

The chain uses TRBV6-5 and TRBJ1-2; TRBD1 matches 9 bases. The CDR3 has 17 amino acids. J was trimmed by 8 bases and V by 4 bases; bases with no gene match: 17. CDR1 MNHEY and CDR2 SVGAGI come from the germline V gene. The CDR3 coding sequence is TGTGCCAGCAGTTTAGGCCCGGGGACAGGGCTTTTTGGGGGCTACACCTTC. As protein: CASSLGPGTGLFGGYTF.

A word on this clonotype: One end of the junction does not line up with germline, which may come from a read error. The chain joins TRBV10-2 to TRBJ2-3; perhaps TRBD2 as D (7 bases). The CDR3 has 14 residues. Germline values: CDR1 WSHSY, CDR2 SAAADI. Here the CDR3 DNA reads TGTGCCAGCAGTGAGGGGGGGCTCGCAGATACGCAGTATTTT. Translation gives CASSEGGLADTQYF.

The V and J genes are TRBV19 and TRBJ1-2; D might be TRBD1 (6 bases). This CDR3 comprises 15 residues. Trimming removed 1 base at V and 4 bases at J, with 13 bases between. Germline assignment: CDR1 LNHDA and CDR2 SQIVND (reference sequence). This CDR3 reads CASSIAEGGAYGYTF. Written as DNA, the CDR3 is TGTGCCAGTAGTATAGCGGAGGGGGGGGCCTATGGCTACACCTTC.

This clonotype was recorded a few times. DNA for the CDR3: TGCAGCGTTGAAGGTTGGGCAGGGGTGGGCACTGAAGCTTTCTTT. Translating gives CSVEGWAGVGTEAFF. This rearrangement joins TRBV29-1 to TRBJ1-1, with D perhaps matching TRBD1 (6 bases). The CDR3 contains 15 residues. Germline V lookup: CDR1 SQVTM, CDR2 ANQGSEA. V gave up 1 base and J gave up 4 bases, with 16 bases separating them.

This clonotype was seen more than once but under ten times. This chain links TRBV19 with TRBJ2-5; tentatively, D is TRBD1 or TRBD2 (5 bases each). Germline assignment: CDR1 LNHDA and CDR2 SQIVND (reference sequence). The CDR3 spans 14 residues. V was cut by 3 bases and J by 0 bases, with 8 bases left in between. The CDR3 loop is CASSIWGNQETQYF. The CDR3 DNA follows: TGTGCCAGTAGTATCTGGGGGAACCAAGAGACCCAGTACTTC.

This clonotype occurred many times. This chain joins TRBV19 and TRBJ1-6; D is perhaps TRBD1 (5 bases). The CDR3 loop spans 15 amino acids. Per the germline V gene, CDR1 is LNHDA and CDR2 is SQIVND (reference sequence). The V end lost 5 bases, the J end lost 11 bases, and 19 bases lay between the germline ends. CDR3 DNA sequence: TGTGCCAGTAGTGTCGATACCCTCACAGGACCACCCCTCCACTTT. Residues: CASSVDTLTGPPLHF.

This clonotype was recorded at least ten times. V is TRBV19 and J is TRBJ1-4, with 7 bases lining up with TRBD1. Germline trimming cut 7 bases from V and 3 bases from J; bases unmatched to any gene: 8. The CDR3 totals 15 residues. Germline CDR1 LNHDA, CDR2 SQIVND (reference sequence). The CDR3 loop reads CASTPPGTANEKLFF. The CDR3 region has the DNA TGTGCCAGTACCCCTCCCGGGACAGCTAATGAAAAACTGTTTTTT.

The chain joins TRBV6-5 to TRBJ2-7; D is ambiguous. Germline V CDR1 and CDR2: MNHEY, SVGAGI. This CDR3 contains 13 residues. V was pared by 2 bases and J by 7 bases, with 12 bases between. The CDR3 DNA reads as TGTGCCAGCAGTTACCAAAGATCGAATGAGCAGTACTTC. Translation: CASSYQRSNEQYF.

Details on this clonotype: Just one base apart from a much larger clone, this may be a read error. CDR3 in amino acids: CASSHTFGTPDGEIQYF. CDR3 nucleotides: TGTGCCAGCAGCCACACTTTTGGGACACCGGACGGAGAGATCCAGTACTTC. V is TRBV14 and J is TRBJ2-5; possible D gene TRBD1, 6 bases. The germline CDR1 and CDR2 sequences are SGHDN and FVKESK. The CDR3 spans 17 residues.

In its sample, this clonotype was seen many times. The gene calls are TRBV7-7 and TRBJ2-7, with no clear D. Trimming removed 1 base from V and 2 bases from J, with 9 bases in between. Looked up from germline, CDR1 is SSHAT and CDR2 is FNYEAQ (reference sequence). This CDR3 is 14 amino acids long. CDR3 in DNA: TGTGCCAGCAGCTTAGGCCGCGAAACCTACGAGCAGTACTTC. This sequence encodes CASSLGRETYEQYF.

CDR3 bases: TGTGCCACCAGCAGAGATGGGGGACAGTGGAACGAGCAGTACTTC. This sequence encodes CATSRDGGQWNEQYF. The J gene is TRBJ2-7, the V gene TRBV15; the match to TRBD1 covers 7 bases. CDR3 length equals 15 residues. With 0 bases clipped from V and 5 bases from J, the junction kept 7 bases outside the gene matches. Germline values: CDR1 LNHNV, CDR2 YYDKDF (reference sequence).

This clonotype was counted ten times or more. The V and J genes are TRBV24-1 and TRBJ1-3; D may be TRBD1 (5 bases). Germline-derived CDR1 and CDR2 are KGHDR and SFDVKD. CDR3 length equals 14 residues. With 2 bases removed from V and 4 bases from J, the gap between germline ends came to 8 bases. CDR3 in amino acids: CATSDSGRGNTIYF. In DNA form, the CDR3 reads TGTGCCACCAGTGATTCAGGGAGAGGAAACACCATATATTTT.

DNA of the CDR3: TGCGCCAGCAGTATTGCGGGGGCTTCCTACGAGCAGTACTTC. Its protein is CASSIAGASYEQYF. The gene calls are TRBV4-1 and TRBJ2-7, with D perhaps TRBD2 (7 bases). Trimming pared 6 bases from V and 1 base from J, leaving 13 bases between. The CDR3 covers 14 residues. The V gene's germline CDR1 is MGHRA and CDR2 YSYEKL.

This clonotype has ten or more counts. The genes are TRBV7-2 and TRBJ1-4; D unclear. V dropped 7 bases and J dropped 6 bases, with 12 bases sitting between them. Germline values: CDR1 SGHTA, CDR2 FQGNSA. The CDR3 is 13 residues long. CDR3 nucleotide sequence: TGTGCCAGCAACGACCCAGGATATGAAAAACTGTTTTTT. Translation: CASNDPGYEKLFF.

This clonotype was detected many times. The V gene is TRBV19, the J gene TRBJ1-1; no reliable D call. Germline V gene sequence: CDR1 LNHDA, CDR2 SQIVND (reference sequence). The CDR3 runs 13 residues. The ends were cut back, 9 bases at V and 3 bases at J, with 14 bases in the middle. CDR3 nucleotides: TGTGCCAGCAGTTTCGGGAGGGACACTGAAGCTTTCTTT. Amino acids: CASSFGRDTEAFF.